This is a list of T cell receptor beta chains from one sample in a study of T-cell reconstitution after alpha-beta-depleted transplantation in children. TCRdb fed the PCR reads into MiXCR, producing one record per CDR3 protein. The sample includes about 200,000 distinct CDR3 sequences, more than 12% of them seen just once. Source: PBMCs from the stem cell graft donor, taken from the stem cell graft. These receptors all come from a human donor who donated a stem cell graft to a child with acute lymphoblastic leukemia. CDR3s include the opening cysteine and the closing phenylalanine or tryptophan. The order of the fields is CDR3 DNA, CDR3 protein, V gene, D gene, J gene, clone size, CDR3 length. The D gene is left open where the match is weak. Size values are once, few and many counts, or a class for expanded clones, and some rows have none.

cdr3_nt: TGCGCCAGCAGCTTGGTTCCGGGAGAGGGAGAGCAGTTCTTC
cdr3_aa: CASSLVPGEGEQFF
v_call: TRBV5-1
d_call: NA
j_call: TRBJ2-1
clone_size: many
cdr3_length: 14

cdr3_nt: TGCAGTGCTAGCTCCCGTAGCGGGACCTGGAGAGAGACCCAGTACTTC
cdr3_aa: CSASSRSGTWRETQYF
v_call: TRBV20-1
d_call: TRBD2
j_call: TRBJ2-5
clone_size: many
cdr3_length: 16

cdr3_nt: TGCGCCAGCAGCTTGGGAGTTGGGGGCGACTGGGGAGATCAAGAGACCCAGTACTTC
cdr3_aa: CASSLGVGGDWGDQETQYF
v_call: TRBV5-1
d_call: NA
j_call: TRBJ2-5
clone_size: many
cdr3_length: 19

cdr3_nt: TGCGCCAGCAGCCTCTCGGGGCTAGCGGGGGTCACAGATACGCAGTATTTT
cdr3_aa: CASSLSGLAGVTDTQYF
v_call: TRBV4-1
d_call: TRBD2
j_call: TRBJ2-3
clone_size: many
cdr3_length: 17

cdr3_nt: TGCGCCAGCAGCTTGGGACTAGCGGGATTATACGAGCAGTACTTC
cdr3_aa: CASSLGLAGLYEQYF
v_call: TRBV5-1
d_call: TRBD2
j_call: TRBJ2-7
clone_size: many
cdr3_length: 15

cdr3_nt: TGTGCCAGCAGCTTAGCGCCGGGACTAGGCACCTACAATGAGCAGTTCTTC
cdr3_aa: CASSLAPGLGTYNEQFF
v_call: TRBV7-8
d_call: TRBD2
j_call: TRBJ2-1
clone_size: many
cdr3_length: 17

cdr3_nt: TGCAGTGCTAGGCACAGGGAGGTTAGCACAGATACGCAGTATTTT
cdr3_aa: CSARHREVSTDTQYF
v_call: TRBV20-1
d_call: NA
j_call: TRBJ2-3
clone_size: many
cdr3_length: 15

cdr3_nt: TGTGCCAGCATGGGCCTTGTGAACAATGAGCAGTTCTTC
cdr3_aa: CASMGLVNNEQFF
v_call: TRBV13
d_call: NA
j_call: TRBJ2-1
clone_size: few
cdr3_length: 13

cdr3_nt: TGTGCCAGCAGCGTAGGGGGCTTCCCCTACAATGAGCAGTTCTTC
cdr3_aa: CASSVGGFPYNEQFF
v_call: TRBV9
d_call: NA
j_call: TRBJ2-1
clone_size: many
cdr3_length: 15

cdr3_nt: TGCGCCAGCAGCGTAACGGGGAGACAGTCCTACGAGCAGTACTTC
cdr3_aa: CASSVTGRQSYEQYF
v_call: TRBV5-1
d_call: NA
j_call: TRBJ2-7
clone_size: many
cdr3_length: 15

cdr3_nt: TGCGCCAGCAGCCCCGGACTAGCGGGAGCTCCCGGGGAGCTGTTTTTT
cdr3_aa: CASSPGLAGAPGELFF
v_call: TRBV5-1
d_call: TRBD2
j_call: TRBJ2-2
clone_size: many
cdr3_length: 16

cdr3_nt: TGTGCCAGCAGCTTAGGTCCAGGGGTAAACACTGAAGCTTTCTTT
cdr3_aa: CASSLGPGVNTEAFF
v_call: TRBV11-2
d_call: NA
j_call: TRBJ1-1
clone_size: many
cdr3_length: 15

cdr3_nt: TGTGCCAGCAGCCCCAGACTAGCGGAGACCGGAACCGAGCAGTTCTTC
cdr3_aa: CASSPRLAETGTEQFF
v_call: TRBV11-2
d_call: TRBD2
j_call: TRBJ2-1
clone_size: many
cdr3_length: 16

cdr3_nt: TGTGCCAGCAGCTTAGCGAGCACCGGGGAGCTGTTTTTT
cdr3_aa: CASSLASTGELFF
v_call: TRBV11-3
d_call: NA
j_call: TRBJ2-2
clone_size: many
cdr3_length: 13

cdr3_nt: TGCGCCAGCAGCTTGGGAGGGGAAACTGGCTACACCTTC
cdr3_aa: CASSLGGETGYTF
v_call: TRBV5-1
d_call: NA
j_call: TRBJ1-2
clone_size: NA
cdr3_length: 13

cdr3_nt: TGCGCCAGCAGCTTAGGGGGGCCCCAAGAGACCCAGTACTTC
cdr3_aa: CASSLGGPQETQYF
v_call: TRBV5-1
d_call: NA
j_call: TRBJ2-5
clone_size: many
cdr3_length: 14

cdr3_nt: TGCGCCAGCAGCCAAACGAACACCGGGGAGCTGTTTTTT
cdr3_aa: CASSQTNTGELFF
v_call: TRBV5-1
d_call: NA
j_call: TRBJ2-2
clone_size: many
cdr3_length: 13

cdr3_nt: TGCAGTGCCCGCAGGACAGGGGGCGTAGGCAATCAGCCCCAGCATTTT
cdr3_aa: CSARRTGGVGNQPQHF
v_call: TRBV20-1
d_call: TRBD1
j_call: TRBJ1-5
clone_size: NA
cdr3_length: 16

cdr3_nt: TGTGCCAGCAGCTTGCTCCGGACTAGCGGCTACGAGCAGTACTTC
cdr3_aa: CASSLLRTSGYEQYF
v_call: TRBV5-5
d_call: TRBD2
j_call: TRBJ2-7
clone_size: many
cdr3_length: 15

cdr3_nt: TGCAGTGCTAGTGCTGAACTCGTCTCTGGAAACACCATATATTTT
cdr3_aa: CSASAELVSGNTIYF
v_call: TRBV20-1
d_call: NA
j_call: TRBJ1-3
clone_size: many
cdr3_length: 15

cdr3_nt: TGTGCCAGCAGCTTATTCTCGGGGAGTGGGGAGCTGTTTTTT
cdr3_aa: CASSLFSGSGELFF
v_call: TRBV7-7
d_call: NA
j_call: TRBJ2-2
clone_size: many
cdr3_length: 14

cdr3_nt: TGTGCCAGCAGTTTCCTCAGGGCAGGCGAGCAGTACTTC
cdr3_aa: CASSFLRAGEQYF
v_call: TRBV27
d_call: NA
j_call: TRBJ2-7
clone_size: many
cdr3_length: 13

cdr3_nt: TGTGCCAGCAGCTTCTCGCAGGGTGAAGCTTTCTTT
cdr3_aa: CASSFSQGEAFF
v_call: TRBV7-9
d_call: NA
j_call: TRBJ1-1
clone_size: many
cdr3_length: 12

cdr3_nt: TGTGCCAGCAGCTTAGGAGGGCTCGATGAGCAGTTCTTC
cdr3_aa: CASSLGGLDEQFF
v_call: TRBV7-6
d_call: NA
j_call: TRBJ2-1
clone_size: NA
cdr3_length: 13

cdr3_nt: TGTGCCAGCAGCCTTCCGGGACTAGCTGGCAATGAGCAGTTCTTC
cdr3_aa: CASSLPGLAGNEQFF
v_call: TRBV12-3/TRBV12-4
d_call: TRBD2
j_call: TRBJ2-1
clone_size: many
cdr3_length: 15

cdr3_nt: TGTGCCATCAGGGCAGGGAGGTCTGATTACGAGCAGTACTTC
cdr3_aa: CAIRAGRSDYEQYF
v_call: TRBV10-3
d_call: NA
j_call: TRBJ2-7
clone_size: many
cdr3_length: 14

cdr3_nt: TGTGCCAGCAGAACAGGGGGCACGAACACCGGGGAGCTGTTTTTT
cdr3_aa: CASRTGGTNTGELFF
v_call: TRBV12-3/TRBV12-4
d_call: TRBD1
j_call: TRBJ2-2
clone_size: many
cdr3_length: 15

cdr3_nt: TGTGCCAGCAGGGGGACTAGCGGGGTGAATGAGCAGTTCTTC
cdr3_aa: CASRGTSGVNEQFF
v_call: TRBV6-5
d_call: TRBD2
j_call: TRBJ2-1
clone_size: many
cdr3_length: 14

cdr3_nt: TGCGCCAGCAGCTTCTCACCGGGGGAGACCGGGGAGCTGTTTTTT
cdr3_aa: CASSFSPGETGELFF
v_call: TRBV5-1
d_call: NA
j_call: TRBJ2-2
clone_size: once
cdr3_length: 15

cdr3_nt: TGCGCCAGCAGCTCGGACGGGACTCCCTTGAATGAGCAGTTCTTC
cdr3_aa: CASSSDGTPLNEQFF
v_call: TRBV5-1
d_call: NA
j_call: TRBJ2-1
clone_size: many
cdr3_length: 15

cdr3_nt: TGCGCCAGCAGCTTGGAATGGGGGGGAAACGAGCAGTACTTC
cdr3_aa: CASSLEWGGNEQYF
v_call: TRBV5-1
d_call: TRBD2
j_call: TRBJ2-7
clone_size: many
cdr3_length: 14

cdr3_nt: TGCGCCAGCAGCTCGAGAGACGGTCCCGGCGAAGCTTTCTTT
cdr3_aa: CASSSRDGPGEAFF
v_call: TRBV5-1
d_call: NA
j_call: TRBJ1-1
clone_size: few
cdr3_length: 14

cdr3_nt: TGTGCCAGCAGGGACATGGGTGAGAATTCACCCCTCCACTTT
cdr3_aa: CASRDMGENSPLHF
v_call: TRBV3-1
d_call: NA
j_call: TRBJ1-6
clone_size: many
cdr3_length: 14

cdr3_nt: TGTGCCAGCAGTTCAACTAGCGGGAGGATCAATGAGCAGTTCTTC
cdr3_aa: CASSSTSGRINEQFF
v_call: TRBV12-3/TRBV12-4
d_call: TRBD2
j_call: TRBJ2-1
clone_size: many
cdr3_length: 15

cdr3_nt: TGTGCCAGCAGCTTGGCCAACAGCTGGCGGGATCAGCCCCAGCATTTT
cdr3_aa: CASSLANSWRDQPQHF
v_call: TRBV5-5
d_call: NA
j_call: TRBJ1-5
clone_size: many
cdr3_length: 16

cdr3_nt: TGCAGCGTTTTGAGTAGGGGACAGGGGGCAGATACGCAGTATTTT
cdr3_aa: CSVLSRGQGADTQYF
v_call: TRBV29-1
d_call: TRBD1
j_call: TRBJ2-3
clone_size: many
cdr3_length: 15

cdr3_nt: TGCAGCGCCCTCAAGGCGGGCGGGAGCTCTGGGGCCAACGTCCTGACTTTC
cdr3_aa: CSALKAGGSSGANVLTF
v_call: TRBV29-1
d_call: TRBD2
j_call: TRBJ2-6
clone_size: many
cdr3_length: 17

cdr3_nt: TGCGCCAGCAGGTCAGCTTATGGGACAGGGGGATCGAACACTGAAGCTTTCTTT
cdr3_aa: CASRSAYGTGGSNTEAFF
v_call: TRBV5-1
d_call: TRBD1
j_call: TRBJ1-1
clone_size: NA
cdr3_length: 18

cdr3_nt: TGTGCCAGCAGCCCACGGAACGGGGGGTCCGGGGAGCTGTTTTTT
cdr3_aa: CASSPRNGGSGELFF
v_call: TRBV7-9
d_call: TRBD2
j_call: TRBJ2-2
clone_size: many
cdr3_length: 15

cdr3_nt: TGTGCCATCAGGGACAGGGGAAACCTCGGGGAGCTGTTTTTT
cdr3_aa: CAIRDRGNLGELFF
v_call: TRBV10-3
d_call: TRBD1
j_call: TRBJ2-2
clone_size: many
cdr3_length: 14

cdr3_nt: TGTGCCAGCTTGGCCCCCGGTTACGAGCAGTACTTC
cdr3_aa: CASLAPGYEQYF
v_call: TRBV28
d_call: NA
j_call: TRBJ2-7
clone_size: many
cdr3_length: 12

cdr3_nt: TGCAGCGTCCGAGGAGCCTACGAGCAGTACTTC
cdr3_aa: CSVRGAYEQYF
v_call: TRBV29-1
d_call: NA
j_call: TRBJ2-7
clone_size: many
cdr3_length: 11

cdr3_nt: TGCGCCAGCAGCCAACAGGGGGCGGCTAGCACAGATACGCAGTATTTT
cdr3_aa: CASSQQGAASTDTQYF
v_call: TRBV5-1
d_call: TRBD1
j_call: TRBJ2-3
clone_size: many
cdr3_length: 16

cdr3_nt: TGTGCCAGCAGCCCGCTAGCGGGAGTAGGGAATGAGCAGTTCTTC
cdr3_aa: CASSPLAGVGNEQFF
v_call: TRBV7-9
d_call: TRBD2
j_call: TRBJ2-1
clone_size: many
cdr3_length: 15

cdr3_nt: TGCGCCAGCAGCTTAGCCCGACTAGCGGGAGGGCCCATCAATGAGCAGTTCTTC
cdr3_aa: CASSLARLAGGPINEQFF
v_call: TRBV5-1
d_call: TRBD2
j_call: TRBJ2-1
clone_size: NA
cdr3_length: 18

cdr3_nt: TGTGCCAGCAATAACGGACTAGCGGAGGACAATGAGCAGTTCTTC
cdr3_aa: CASNNGLAEDNEQFF
v_call: TRBV7-9
d_call: TRBD2
j_call: TRBJ2-1
clone_size: many
cdr3_length: 15

cdr3_nt: TGCGCCAGCAGCTCCATCACCGGGACAGTCTCCTACAATGAGCAGTTCTTC
cdr3_aa: CASSSITGTVSYNEQFF
v_call: TRBV5-1
d_call: TRBD1
j_call: TRBJ2-1
clone_size: many
cdr3_length: 17

cdr3_nt: TGTGCCAGCAGTTTCGGACTAGGCTACCAGTACGAGCAGTACTTC
cdr3_aa: CASSFGLGYQYEQYF
v_call: TRBV12-3/TRBV12-4
d_call: TRBD2
j_call: TRBJ2-7
clone_size: many
cdr3_length: 15

cdr3_nt: TGCGCCAGCAGCTTGGACGGACAGGGATATGAGCAGTTCTTC
cdr3_aa: CASSLDGQGYEQFF
v_call: TRBV5-1
d_call: TRBD1
j_call: TRBJ2-1
clone_size: many
cdr3_length: 14

cdr3_nt: TGTGCCAGCAGTTACGGCCGATGGAACGCCGGGGAGCTGTTTTTT
cdr3_aa: CASSYGRWNAGELFF
v_call: TRBV6-5
d_call: NA
j_call: TRBJ2-2
clone_size: many
cdr3_length: 15

cdr3_nt: TGCAGTGCCCAGATCGGATCTGAGCAGTTCTTC
cdr3_aa: CSAQIGSEQFF
v_call: TRBV20-1
d_call: NA
j_call: TRBJ2-1
clone_size: many
cdr3_length: 11

cdr3_nt: TGTGCCAGCAGTCCTTCGAAGGGGATCAATGAAAAACTGTTTTTT
cdr3_aa: CASSPSKGINEKLFF
v_call: TRBV28
d_call: NA
j_call: TRBJ1-4
clone_size: many
cdr3_length: 15

cdr3_nt: TGTGCCAGCAGCCTCTGGGACGATAGCAATCAGCCCCAGCATTTT
cdr3_aa: CASSLWDDSNQPQHF
v_call: TRBV5-5
d_call: NA
j_call: TRBJ1-5
clone_size: many
cdr3_length: 15

cdr3_nt: TGCGCCAGCAAACAGGAAGCTGGGGCCAACGTCCTGACTTTC
cdr3_aa: CASKQEAGANVLTF
v_call: TRBV5-1
d_call: NA
j_call: TRBJ2-6
clone_size: many
cdr3_length: 14

cdr3_nt: TGCAGCGCGGGACAGACTTACGAGCAGTACTTC
cdr3_aa: CSAGQTYEQYF
v_call: TRBV20-1
d_call: NA
j_call: TRBJ2-7
clone_size: many
cdr3_length: 11